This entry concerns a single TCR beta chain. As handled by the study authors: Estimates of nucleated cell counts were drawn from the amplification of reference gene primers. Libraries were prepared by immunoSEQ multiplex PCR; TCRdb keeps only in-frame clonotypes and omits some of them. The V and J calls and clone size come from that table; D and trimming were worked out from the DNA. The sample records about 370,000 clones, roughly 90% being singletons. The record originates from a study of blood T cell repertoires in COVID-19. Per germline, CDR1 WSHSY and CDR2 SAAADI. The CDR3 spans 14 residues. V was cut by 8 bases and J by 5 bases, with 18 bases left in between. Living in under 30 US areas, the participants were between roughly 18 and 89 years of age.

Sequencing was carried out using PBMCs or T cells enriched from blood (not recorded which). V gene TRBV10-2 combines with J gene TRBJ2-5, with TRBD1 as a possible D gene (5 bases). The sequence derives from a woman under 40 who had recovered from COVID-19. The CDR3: CASQDPGLGETQYF. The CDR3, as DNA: TGCGCCAGCCAAGACCCAGGGCTGGGGGAGACCCAGTACTTC.